This T cell receptor beta chain was recorded in a study of T-cell memory formation after mild COVID-19. Findings and caveats of the study: The study found balanced CD4/CD8 in clones contracting day 15 to 85 and a CD4+ lean in later expanders. For contracting clones, CD4+ ones sat mainly in CM and EM, CD8+ in EMRA. The finding that pre-infection memory included some responding clones suggested that cross-reactive memory joined.

Employing constant-segment primers, 5'RACE generated TCR alpha and TCR beta cDNA libraries bearing sample barcodes and UMIs. MiXCR was run by TCRdb on the 5' RACE reads, yielding one entry per CDR3 protein. The sample includes about 110,000 distinct CDR3 sequences, around 12% seen only once; the top ten take around 30%. This clonotype has just a few counts. The antigen is unknown. Deletions cut 4 bases from V and 2 bases from J, with 7 bases between. The CDR3 has 13 amino acids. CDR1 and CDR2 from the germline V gene are MNHEY and SMNVEV (reference sequence). What was sequenced was PBMCs or a T cell subset sorted from them (not recorded which). V is TRBV27 and J is TRBJ2-3; D may be TRBD1 (6 bases). This sequence originates from an adult woman who had mild COVID-19 (a few samples of this study predate the infection). Cell type and time point are not known. This chain's CDR3 is CASSWDNTDTQYF. CDR3 DNA sequence: TGTGCCAGCAGTTGGGACAACACAGATACGCAGTATTTT.